The 11 T cell receptor beta chains presented below share a single source sample, sequenced in a study of cytotoxic CD8 clonotypes in ibrutinib-treated CLL. The data were produced by immunoSEQ multiplex PCR, yet TCRdb's version contains in-frame clones alone and is incomplete. The sample yields fewer than 50,000 clones, around half seen once. The starting material was PBMCs, obtained after 12 months of ibrutinib treatment. The receptors here all came from a human donor with chronic lymphocytic leukemia.

CDR3 residues: CASSLIGIRTQYF. CDR3 nucleotides: TGTGCCAGCAGCTTGATTGGGATTAGGACCCAGTACTTC. V and J are TRBV5-4 and TRBJ2-5; D remains unclear. The CDR3 extends over 13 amino acids. The germline CDR1 and CDR2 sequences are SGHNT and YYREEE (reference sequence). Trimming pared 1 base from V and 7 bases from J, leaving 11 bases between. Combining the CDR3 with reference TRBV5-4 and TRBJ2-5 gives the whole variable domain ETGVTQSPTHLIKTRGQQVTLRCSSQSGHNTVSWYQQALGQGPQFIFQYYREEENGRGNFPPRFSGLQFPNYSSELNVNALELDDSALYLCASSLIGIRTQYFGPGTRLLVL.

This clone occurred many times. V is TRBV29-1 and J is TRBJ1-5; TRBD1 matches at 9 bases. The CDR3 loop spans 13 amino acids. V lost 6 bases and J lost 4; bases outside the gene matches: 4. Germline CDR1 and CDR2: SQVTM and ANQGSEA. The CDR3 reads CSVGDRDNQPQHF. CDR3 DNA: TGCAGCGTAGGGGACAGGGATAATCAGCCCCAGCATTTT.

This rearrangement joins TRBV28 to TRBJ1-2; possibly TRBD1 for D (5 bases). Germline CDR1 is MDHEN and CDR2 is SYDVKM. The CDR3 is made up of 14 amino acids. V was pared by 5 bases and J by 2 bases, with 12 bases between. The CDR3 coding sequence is TGTGCCAGCAGTCCTACCGACAGAAACTATGGCTACACCTTC. Amino acids: CASSPTDRNYGYTF.

This clone has only a few counts. V is TRBV27 and J is TRBJ2-2; either TRBD1 or TRBD2 may fit D (5 bases each). The V and J ends lost 5 bases and 6 bases respectively, with 10 bases between them. Germline CDR1 is MNHEY and CDR2 is SMNVEV (reference sequence). CDR3 length equals 13 residues. In DNA form, the CDR3 reads TGTGCCAGCAGTGGTACGGGGCCCGGGGAGCTGTTTTTT. Its translation: CASSGTGPGELFF.

This chain connects TRBV6-1 to TRBJ1-5; D unclear. Germline assignment: CDR1 MNHNS and CDR2 SASEGT. The CDR3 totals 15 residues. The V end lost 1 base, the J end lost 2 bases, and 9 bases lay between the germline ends. CDR3 sequence: CASSEGGMGNQPQHF. CDR3 coding DNA: TGTGCCAGCAGTGAAGGAGGCATGGGCAATCAGCCCCAGCATTTT.

As DNA, the CDR3 is TGTGCCAGCAGCCCCGCCTCCTTGACTAATGAAAAACTGTTTTTT. Its translation is CASSPASLTNEKLFF. The rearrangement links TRBV5-5 to TRBJ1-4; D is uncertain. The CDR3 has 15 residues. Trimming shortened V by 4 bases and J by 2 bases, and 12 bases separated the two germline ends. CDR1 is SGHKS and CDR2 is YYEKEE in the germline V gene (reference sequence).

This clone was seen repeatedly, ten times or more. This chain uses TRBV29-1 with TRBJ2-1, with 11 bases lining up with TRBD2. Germline V gene lookup returns CDR1 SQVTM and CDR2 ANQGSEA. The CDR3 has 17 amino acids. Trimming at V came to 3 bases and at J to 7 bases, leaving 14 bases not matched to a gene. CDR3 loop: CSVDQLAGAIRRNEQFF. In nucleotides, the CDR3 is TGCAGCGTTGATCAACTAGCGGGAGCTATAAGAAGGAATGAGCAGTTCTTC.

This sequence joins TRBV5-1 and TRBJ2-3, with TRBD1 matching over 8 bases. Unmatched junction bases numbered 4, after V lost 3 bases and J lost 4 bases. CDR1 and CDR2 from the germline V gene are SGHRS and YFSETQ. CDR3 length equals 14 residues. The CDR3 here is CASSYGQGSDTQYF. In DNA form, the CDR3 reads TGCGCCAGCAGCTATGGACAGGGATCAGATACGCAGTATTTT. The variable domain in full, completed from reference TRBV5-1 and TRBJ2-3, reads KAGVTQTPRYLIKTRGQQVTLSCSPISGHRSVSWYQQTPGQGLQFLFEYFSETQRNKGNFPGRFSGRQFSNSRSEMNVSTLELGDSALYLCASSYGQGSDTQYFGPGTRLTVL.

The rearrangement joins TRBV11-2 to TRBJ1-3; perhaps TRBD1 as D (6 bases). V was clipped by 1 base and J by 4 bases, with 14 bases between them. Germline lookup yields CDR1 SGHAT and CDR2 FQNNGV. This CDR3 contains 16 residues. CDR3 sequence reads: CASSLVFQGSGNTIYF. CDR3 bases: TGTGCCAGCAGCTTAGTCTTTCAGGGGTCCGGAAACACCATATATTTT. The whole variable domain, remainder taken from reference TRBV11-2 and TRBJ1-3, is EAGVAQSPRYKIIEKRQSVAFWCNPISGHATLYWYQQILGQGPKLLIQFQNNGVVDDSQLPKDRFSAERLKGVDSTLKIQPAKLEDSAVYLCASSLVFQGSGNTIYFGEGSWLTVV.

The CDR3 DNA reads TGTGCCAGCAGTATGACAATTTCCACAGATACGCAGTATTTT. Protein: CASSMTISTDTQYF. The chain carries TRBV6-1 and TRBJ2-3; D unclear. CDR3 size: 14 residues. V was pared by 5 bases and J by 2 bases, with 11 bases between. Germline-derived CDR1 and CDR2 are MNHNS and SASEGT.

J is TRBJ2-7 and V is TRBV6-6; a possible D gene is TRBD1 (5 bases). Germline values: CDR1 MNHNY, CDR2 SVGAGI (reference sequence). The CDR3 runs 14 residues. Trimming removed 0 bases at V and 4 bases at J, with 10 bases between. The CDR3: CASSYSEKGYEQYF. The CDR3 DNA sequence: TGTGCCAGCAGTTACTCGGAGAAGGGGTACGAGCAGTACTTC.